Detailed here is one T cell receptor beta chain. Antigen unknown. The data were obtained in a study of cytomegalovirus exposure and HLA in healthy donors. Turning to the study itself: Researchers found that about four fifths of some 400 genotyped donors fell within the Caucasian-associated ancestry cluster. The study's findings and limits: In presence/absence analyses, roughly uniform sequencing depth across donors was assumed. A later analysis found common viral pathogens apparently linked to several of the most significant clusters. Available immune exposure information was restricted to CMV serostatus only.

In the PCR, 60 Vbeta and 13 Jbeta primers were used. Here immunoSEQ multiplex PCR was the method, and the copy in TCRdb shows in-frame clones only, minus some. Counted here are about 110,000 clones, 81% occurring once; the ten biggest clones make up 2.2%. The trim removed 7 bases at V and 5 bases at J, leaving 12 bases unmatched. The CDR3 has 15 residues. Per the germline V gene, CDR1 is LNHNV and CDR2 is YYDKDF (reference sequence). The rearrangement uses TRBV15 and TRBJ1-2; 8 nucleotides agree with TRBD1. The TCR was taken from a woman aged 30 to 39 in good health and CMV-seronegative. Material: PBMCs. In nucleotides, the CDR3 is TGTGCCACCACCTCTTGGGACAGGCCTGAATATGGCTACACCTTC. The encoded protein is CATTSWDRPEYGYTF. The whole variable domain, remainder taken from reference TRBV15 and TRBJ1-2, is DAMVIQNPRYQVTQFGKPVTLSCSQTLNHNVMYWYQQKSSQAPKLLFHYYDKDFNNEADTPDNFQSRRPNTSFCFLDIRSPGLGDTAMYLCATTSWDRPEYGYTFGSGTRLTVV.